This TCR beta chain came from a study of beta chain features in type 1 diabetes. Study in general: Sorted cell examination encompassed roughly 98,000,000 cells across all samples.

Overall study results and limits: All four CD4+ subsets from Type 1 diabetes patients carried moderately but significantly shorter TCRB CDR3s.

Concerning this clone: Its matching antigen is unknown.

Sequenced material consisted of expressed TCRB transcripts (all of the isolated RNA was reverse transcribed). Generated by immunoSEQ multiplex PCR, the TCRdb table keeps only in-frame clones and is missing some. The table lists about 650,000 clones, around 12% of them singletons. J was trimmed by 6 bases and V by 4 bases; bases with no gene match: 16. Per germline, CDR1 SGHRS and CDR2 YFSETQ. CDR3 length: 16 residues. The chain couples TRBV5-1 to TRBJ2-7; TRBD1 aligns across 7 bases. The source material was naive CD4+ T cells from blood. This TCR was sampled from a man aged 25-45 years with type 1 diabetes. CDR3 nucleotide sequence: TGCGCCAGCAGCACAGCCCGGGACAGAAATCCGGGCGAGCAGTACTTC. Residues: CASSTARDRNPGEQYF.